These T cell receptor beta chains were read from a single sample in a study of blood T cells in healthy people across ages. TCRdb itself ran the 5' RACE reads through MiXCR, one entry per CDR3 protein. Among 1.5 million or so distinct CDR3 sequences listed, roughly 45% were seen once. The source material was blood. These receptor sequences come from a woman aged 18-29 years in good health. Both conserved end residues are part of each CDR3. The order of the fields is D gene, clone size, J gene, V gene, CDR3 protein, CDR3 DNA. D genes are given only for firm matches. Expanded clones are given a class, and other clones once, few, many or no size at all.

>.|.|TRBJ2-5|TRBV29-1
CSVTTGASEQYF
TGCAGCGTCACCACGGGGGCGAGTGAGCAGTACTTC
>TRBD2|few|TRBJ2-7|TRBV7-2
CASTSTSGGPIYEQYF
TGTGCCAGCACCTCGACTAGCGGGGGCCCCATCTACGAGCAGTACTTC
>TRBD2|few|TRBJ2-1|TRBV6-1
CASSEGIAGGLEQFF
TGTGCCAGCAGTGAAGGGATAGCGGGGGGGCTTGAGCAGTTCTTC
>.|.|TRBJ1-2|TRBV20-1
CSASPRDTGYGYTF
TGCAGTGCTAGCCCCCGGGACACGGGTTATGGCTACACCTTC
>.|few|TRBJ1-2|TRBV7-9
CASSHVVRGYTF
TGTGCCAGCAGCCATGTTGTGAGAGGCTACACCTTC
>.|few|TRBJ2-7|TRBV7-9
CASLGAGVTPYEQYF
TGTGCCAGCTTGGGGGCGGGAGTAACGCCCTACGAGCAGTACTTC
>.|.|TRBJ2-3|TRBV29-1
CSVEDLGFPPDTQYF
TGCAGCGTTGAAGATCTGGGATTCCCCCCAGATACGCAGTATTTT
>TRBD1|.|TRBJ2-1|TRBV5-1
CASRPMTGSSYNEQFF
TGCGCCAGCAGACCCATGACAGGGAGCTCCTACAATGAGCAGTTCTTC
>.|many|TRBJ2-7|TRBV15
CATSRAGFGIGNEQYF
TGTGCCACCAGCAGAGCTGGTTTCGGGATAGGAAACGAGCAGTACTTC
>TRBD1|few|TRBJ1-1|TRBV12-3/TRBV12-4
CASSLGTGVGTEAFF
TGTGCCAGCAGTTTGGGGACAGGGGTGGGCACTGAAGCTTTCTTT
>TRBD2|.|TRBJ2-7|TRBV20-1
CSATRGLADLYEQYF
TGCAGTGCCACGCGGGGACTAGCGGACTTATACGAGCAGTACTTC
>TRBD2|.|TRBJ2-1|TRBV12-3/TRBV12-4
CASRLDWGGPHEQFF
TGTGCCAGCAGGTTAGATTGGGGAGGGCCCCATGAGCAGTTCTTC
>.|few|TRBJ2-7|TRBV27
CASRWGPNYEQYF
TGTGCCAGCAGGTGGGGTCCTAACTACGAGCAGTACTTC